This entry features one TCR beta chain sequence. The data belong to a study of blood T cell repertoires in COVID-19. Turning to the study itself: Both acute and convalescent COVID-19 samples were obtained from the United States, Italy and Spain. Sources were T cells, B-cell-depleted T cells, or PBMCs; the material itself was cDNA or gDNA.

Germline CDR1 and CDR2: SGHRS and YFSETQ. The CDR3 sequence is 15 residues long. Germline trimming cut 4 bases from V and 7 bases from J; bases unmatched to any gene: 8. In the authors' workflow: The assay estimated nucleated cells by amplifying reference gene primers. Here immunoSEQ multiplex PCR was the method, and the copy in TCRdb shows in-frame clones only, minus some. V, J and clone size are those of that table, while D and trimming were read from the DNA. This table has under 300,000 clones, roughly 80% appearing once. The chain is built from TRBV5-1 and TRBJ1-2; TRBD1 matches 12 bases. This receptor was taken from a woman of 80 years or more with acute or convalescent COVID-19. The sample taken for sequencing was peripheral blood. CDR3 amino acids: CASSGTGTGGLGYTF. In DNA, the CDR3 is TGCGCCAGCAGCGGAACCGGGACAGGGGGCCTTGGCTACACCTTC.